These T cell receptor beta chains were read from a single sample in a study of blood T cell dynamics during melanoma immunotherapy. The assay was immunoSEQ multiplex PCR, and TCRdb's table has in-frame clones only and misses some. The sample has around 6,200 clones; roughly 77% are singletons. The specimen comprised blood, sampled from a patient treated with checkpoint blockade. The receptor source for this set is a human donor with melanoma. CDR3s include the opening cysteine and the closing phenylalanine or tryptophan. A D gene is named only where the DNA matches it firmly. Expanded clones are given a class, and other clones once, few, many or no size at all.

D,V,J,size,DNA,CDR3
.,TRBV9,TRBJ2-7,.,TGTGCCAGCAGCGTAGGGGACAACTACGAGCAGTACTTC,CASSVGDNYEQYF
.,TRBV6-5,TRBJ1-5,.,TGTGCCAGCAGTTATTCTCAGGGCCTCAATCAGCCCCAGCATTTT,CASSYSQGLNQPQHF
.,TRBV18,TRBJ1-1,.,TGTGCCAGCTCACCACCCAGGGACGATGAAGCTTTCTTT,CASSPPRDDEAFF
TRBD1,TRBV5-8,TRBJ1-5,.,TGTGCCAGCAGCTTGGGACAGGGGGTAAGCAATCAGCCCCAGCATTTT,CASSLGQGVSNQPQHF
TRBD2,TRBV18,TRBJ2-1,.,TGTGCCAGCTCACCACGAGGTCTAGCGGATTACAATGAGCAGTTCTTC,CASSPRGLADYNEQFF
.,TRBV6-1,TRBJ1-1,.,TGTGCCAGCAGTGTGGTAGTAGACATGAACACTGAAGCTTTCTTT,CASSVVVDMNTEAFF
.,TRBV28,TRBJ1-5,few,TGTGCCAGCAGTCCATTTATCCGGGGTACGAGCAATCAGCCCCAGCATTTT,CASSPFIRGTSNQPQHF
.,TRBV5-1,TRBJ2-3,few,TGCGCCAGCAGCTTTGGAGGCTCTAGCACAGATACGCAGTATTTT,CASSFGGSSTDTQYF
TRBD1,TRBV7-2,TRBJ2-7,few,TGTGCCAGCAGCCCGGGGACAGGGTGGTACGAGCAGTACTTC,CASSPGTGWYEQYF
.,TRBV4-2,TRBJ2-7,.,TGTGCCAGCAGCCCCTACAAGGAAGTCTACGAGCAGTACTTC,CASSPYKEVYEQYF
.,TRBV4-3,TRBJ1-5,.,TGCGCCAGCAGCCAAGGGTGGAGGGTAGGCCAGCCCCAGCATTTT,CASSQGWRVGQPQHF
.,TRBV21-1,TRBJ1-3,.,TGTGCCAGCAGCAAAGGTACGGGACAGAGTTCCAACTCTGGAAACACCATATATTTT,CASSKGTGQSSNSGNTIYF
.,TRBV9,TRBJ2-7,.,TGTGCCAGCAGCAAGGGCACTCTGGGATACGAGCAGTACTTC,CASSKGTLGYEQYF
.,TRBV18,TRBJ1-3,.,TGTGCCAGCTCACCACAGGCAGGACGGAACTCTGGAAACACCATATATTTT,CASSPQAGRNSGNTIYF
.,TRBV2,TRBJ2-3,.,TGTGCCAGCAGCTTCGGGGATACGCAGTATTTT,CASSFGDTQYF
.,TRBV15,TRBJ2-3,.,TGTGCCACCAGCAGAGTGGGAGATACGCAGTATTTT,CATSRVGDTQYF
.,TRBV6-5,TRBJ2-7,.,TGTGCCAGCAGGACCGACGGGGTCCCCCTCGAGCAGTACTTC,CASRTDGVPLEQYF
TRBD2,TRBV5-1,TRBJ2-1,.,TGCGCCAGCAGCTTGGTGCCGACTAGCGGCCGAGTTGAGCAGTTCTTC,CASSLVPTSGRVEQFF
TRBD2,TRBV6-5,TRBJ2-7,.,TGTGCCAGCAGGCGGGGACTAGCGGGGAATTACGAGCAGTACTTC,CASRRGLAGNYEQYF
TRBD1,TRBV29-1,TRBJ1-1,.,TGCAGCGTTCGAACAGGGGGGGTTAGTGAAGCTTTCTTT,CSVRTGGVSEAFF